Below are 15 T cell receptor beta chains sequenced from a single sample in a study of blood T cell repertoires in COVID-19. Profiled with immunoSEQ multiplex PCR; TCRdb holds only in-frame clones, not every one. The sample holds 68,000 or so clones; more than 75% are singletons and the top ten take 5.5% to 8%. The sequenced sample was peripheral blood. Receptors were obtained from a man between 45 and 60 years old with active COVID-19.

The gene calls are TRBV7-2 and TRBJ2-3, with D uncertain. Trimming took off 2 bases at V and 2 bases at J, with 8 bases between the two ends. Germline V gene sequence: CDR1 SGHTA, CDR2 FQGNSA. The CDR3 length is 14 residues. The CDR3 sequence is CASSLQTTTDTQYF. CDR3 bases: TGTGCCAGCAGCTTACAAACTACCACAGATACGCAGTATTTT.

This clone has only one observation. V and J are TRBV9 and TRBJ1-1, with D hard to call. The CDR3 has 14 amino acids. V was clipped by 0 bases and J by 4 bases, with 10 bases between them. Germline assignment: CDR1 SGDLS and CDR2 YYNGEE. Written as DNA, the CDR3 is TGTGCCAGCAGCGTAGAAGAGTTCCTCACTGAAGCTTTCTTT. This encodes CASSVEEFLTEAFF.

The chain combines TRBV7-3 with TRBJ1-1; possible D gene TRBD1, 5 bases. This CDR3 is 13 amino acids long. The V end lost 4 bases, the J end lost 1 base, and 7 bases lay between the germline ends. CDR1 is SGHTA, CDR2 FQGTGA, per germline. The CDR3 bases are TGTGCCAGCAGCTACACAGGGAACACTGAAGCTTTCTTT. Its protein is CASSYTGNTEAFF.

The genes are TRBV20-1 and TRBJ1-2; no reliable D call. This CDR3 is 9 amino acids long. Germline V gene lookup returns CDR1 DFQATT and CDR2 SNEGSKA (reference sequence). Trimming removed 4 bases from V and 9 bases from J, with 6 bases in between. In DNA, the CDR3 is TGCAGTGCTACCGGGAGCTACACCTTC. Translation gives CSATGSYTF.

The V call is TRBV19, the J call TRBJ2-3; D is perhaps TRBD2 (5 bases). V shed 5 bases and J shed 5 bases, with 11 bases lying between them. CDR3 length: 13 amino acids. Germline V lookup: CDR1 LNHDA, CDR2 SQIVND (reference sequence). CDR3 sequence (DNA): TGTGCCAGTAGTGCTGGTCGGGGAGATACGCAGTATTTT. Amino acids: CASSAGRGDTQYF. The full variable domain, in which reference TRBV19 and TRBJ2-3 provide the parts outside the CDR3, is DGGITQSPKYLFRKEGQNVTLSCEQNLNHDAMYWYRQDPGQGLRLIYYSQIVNDFQKGDIAEGYSVSREKKESFPLTVTSAQKNPTAFYLCASSAGRGDTQYFGPGTRLTVL.

DNA of the CDR3: TGTGCCAGCAGTGATATCAAAGGGACGGGAGCTAACTATGGCTACACCTTC. Translated, it gives CASSDIKGTGANYGYTF. The gene calls are TRBV6-1 and TRBJ1-2; a possible D gene is TRBD1 (5 bases). Per germline, CDR1 MNHNS and CDR2 SASEGT. This CDR3 contains 17 residues. V was pared by 3 bases and J by 0 bases, with 17 bases between.

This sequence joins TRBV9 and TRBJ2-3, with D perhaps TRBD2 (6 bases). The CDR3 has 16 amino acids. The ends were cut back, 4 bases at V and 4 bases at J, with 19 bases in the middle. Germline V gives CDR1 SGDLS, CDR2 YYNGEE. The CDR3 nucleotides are TGTGCCAGCAGCCCCGTCTGGGGGGTCCGCGCAGATACGCAGTATTTT. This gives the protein CASSPVWGVRADTQYF.

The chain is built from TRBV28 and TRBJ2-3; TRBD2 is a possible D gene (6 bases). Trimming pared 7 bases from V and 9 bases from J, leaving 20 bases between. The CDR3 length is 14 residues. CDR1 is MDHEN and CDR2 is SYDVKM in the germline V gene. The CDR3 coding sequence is TGTGCCAGCACTGGAGGGCTCGAAGGTCCCACGCAGTATTTT. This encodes CASTGGLEGPTQYF.

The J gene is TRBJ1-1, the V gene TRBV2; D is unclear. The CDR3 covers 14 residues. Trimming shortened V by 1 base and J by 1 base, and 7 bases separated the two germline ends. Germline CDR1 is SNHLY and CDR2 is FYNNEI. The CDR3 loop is CASSEGHTNTEAFF. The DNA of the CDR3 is TGTGCCAGCAGTGAAGGACACACGAACACTGAAGCTTTCTTT.

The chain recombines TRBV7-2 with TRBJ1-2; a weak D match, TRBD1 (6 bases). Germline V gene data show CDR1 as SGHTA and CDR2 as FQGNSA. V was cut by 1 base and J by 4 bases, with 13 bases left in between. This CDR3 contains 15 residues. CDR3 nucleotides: TGTGCCAGCAGCTTAGAGGGCCAGGGGCCCTATGGCTACACCTTC. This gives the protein CASSLEGQGPYGYTF.

The CDR3 DNA follows: TGTGCCAGCTCAATACAGGGGGCAAGGGCCGAGCAGTACTTC. It yields the protein CASSIQGARAEQYF. V gene TRBV18 combines with J gene TRBJ2-7, with 9 bases lining up with TRBD1. The CDR3 contains 14 residues. In germline, CDR1 is KGHSH, CDR2 LQKENI. The V segment lost 5 bases and the J segment 6 bases; nucleotides outside the gene matches: 8.

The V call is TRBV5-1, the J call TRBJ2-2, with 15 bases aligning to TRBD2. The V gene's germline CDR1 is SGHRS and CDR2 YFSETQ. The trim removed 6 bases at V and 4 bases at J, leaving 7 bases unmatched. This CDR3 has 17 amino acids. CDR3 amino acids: CASTAWTSGRATGELFF. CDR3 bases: TGCGCCAGCACCGCTTGGACTAGCGGGAGGGCCACCGGGGAGCTGTTTTTT.

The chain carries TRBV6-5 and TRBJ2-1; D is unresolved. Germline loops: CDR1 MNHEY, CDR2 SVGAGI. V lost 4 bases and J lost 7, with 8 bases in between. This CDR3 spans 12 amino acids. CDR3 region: CASSFSGNEQFF. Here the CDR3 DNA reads TGTGCCAGCAGTTTCTCCGGGAATGAGCAGTTCTTC.

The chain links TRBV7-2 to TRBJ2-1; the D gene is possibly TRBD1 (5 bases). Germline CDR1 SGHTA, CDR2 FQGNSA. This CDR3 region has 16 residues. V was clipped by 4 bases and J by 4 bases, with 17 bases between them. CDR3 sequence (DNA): TGTGCCAGCAGCTATATCTTAGGGCCAGGGTACAATGAGCAGTTCTTC. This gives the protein CASSYILGPGYNEQFF. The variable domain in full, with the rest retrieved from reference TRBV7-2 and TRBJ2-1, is GAGVSQSPSNKVTEKGKDVELRCDPISGHTALYWYRQSLGQGLEFLIYFQGNSAPDKSGLPSDRFSAERTGGSVSTLTIQRTQQEDSAVYLCASSYILGPGYNEQFFGPGTRLTVL.

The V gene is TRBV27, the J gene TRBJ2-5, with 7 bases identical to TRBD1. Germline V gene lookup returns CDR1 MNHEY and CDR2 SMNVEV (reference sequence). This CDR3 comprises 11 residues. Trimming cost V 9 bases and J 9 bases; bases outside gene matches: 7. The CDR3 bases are TGTGCCAGTTCCTCAGGGGGACCCCAGTACTTC. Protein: CASSSGGPQYF.